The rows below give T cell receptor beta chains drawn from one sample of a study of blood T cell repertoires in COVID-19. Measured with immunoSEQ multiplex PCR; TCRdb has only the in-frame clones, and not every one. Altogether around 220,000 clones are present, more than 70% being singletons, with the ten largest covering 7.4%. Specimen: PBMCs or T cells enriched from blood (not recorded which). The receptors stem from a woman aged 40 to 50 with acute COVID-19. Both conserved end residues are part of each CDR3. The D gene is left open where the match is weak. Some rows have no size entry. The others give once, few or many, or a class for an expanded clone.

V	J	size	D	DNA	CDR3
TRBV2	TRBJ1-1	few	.	TGTGCCAGCAGATTTATGAACACTGAAGCTTTCTTT	CASRFMNTEAFF
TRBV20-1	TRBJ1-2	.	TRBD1	TGCAGTGCTCCTACAGGGGGAGGCTACACCTTC	CSAPTGGGYTF
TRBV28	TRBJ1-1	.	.	TGTGCCAGCAGTTCCTCCTTGAACACTGAAGCTTTCTTT	CASSSSLNTEAFF
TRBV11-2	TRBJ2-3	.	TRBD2	TGTGCCAGCAGCCGCGGGACTAGCGGACGCACAGATACGCAGTATTTT	CASSRGTSGRTDTQYF
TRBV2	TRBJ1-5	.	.	TGTGCCAGCAGGGAGATCGACCCGCTAAAGCCCCAGCATTTT	CASREIDPLKPQHF
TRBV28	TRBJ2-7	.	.	TGTGCCAGCACAAACCTTATAGTCTACGAGCAGTACTTC	CASTNLIVYEQYF
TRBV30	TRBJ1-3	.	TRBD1	TGTGCCTGGGCAGACAGGGCCGCCGGAAACACCATATATTTT	CAWADRAAGNTIYF
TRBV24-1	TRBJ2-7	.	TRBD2	TGTGCCACCAGTGATTTGCAGTCCTTATCTAGCGGGGAGTCCTACGAGCAGTACTTC	CATSDLQSLSSGESYEQYF
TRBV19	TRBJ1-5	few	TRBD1	TGTGCCAGTAGGCGACAGGGGAACTACCAGCCCCAGCATTTT	CASRRQGNYQPQHF
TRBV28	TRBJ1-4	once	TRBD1	TGTGCCAGCAGTTTTTACCGGGACAGGGATGGGTTAGAAAAACTGTTTTTT	CASSFYRDRDGLEKLFF
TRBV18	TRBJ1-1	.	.	TGTGCCAGCTCACGACAGGATTCGAACACTGAAGCTTTCTTT	CASSRQDSNTEAFF
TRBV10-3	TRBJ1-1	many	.	TGTGCCATAGACCCGGGGGGAATGGGGTCGGGCACTGAAGCTTTCTTT	CAIDPGGMGSGTEAFF
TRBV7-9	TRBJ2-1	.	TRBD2	TGCGCCAGCAGCTTAGGGGGGGGACTAGCGGGAGGACGTGAGCAGTTCTTC	CASSLGGGLAGGREQFF
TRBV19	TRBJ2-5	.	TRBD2	TGTGCCAGTAGTCCCAGGAGAATAGCGGGAGCTCGGGAGACCCAGTACTTC	CASSPRRIAGARETQYF
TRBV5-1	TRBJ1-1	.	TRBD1	TGCGCCAGCAGCTACCGGGACAGCGCCCGTGGAGCTTTCTTT	CASSYRDSARGAFF
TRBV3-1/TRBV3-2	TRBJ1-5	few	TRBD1	TGTGCCAGCAGTCAGGACAGGGGCAGCAATCAGCCCCAGCATTTT	CASSQDRGSNQPQHF